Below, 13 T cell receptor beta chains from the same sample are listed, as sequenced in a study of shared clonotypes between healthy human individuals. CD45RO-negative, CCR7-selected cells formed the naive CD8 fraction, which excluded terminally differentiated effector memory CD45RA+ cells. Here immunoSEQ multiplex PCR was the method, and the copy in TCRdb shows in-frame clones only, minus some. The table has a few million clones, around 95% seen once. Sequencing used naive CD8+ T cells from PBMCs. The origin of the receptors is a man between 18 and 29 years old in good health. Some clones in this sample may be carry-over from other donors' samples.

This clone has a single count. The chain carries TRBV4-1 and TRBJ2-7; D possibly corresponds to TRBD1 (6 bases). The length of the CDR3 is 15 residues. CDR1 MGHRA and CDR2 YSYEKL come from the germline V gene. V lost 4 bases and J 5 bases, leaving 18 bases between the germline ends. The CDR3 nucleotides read TGCGCCAGCAGCCCGCGTATGACAGGAGTAGACGAGCAGTACTTC. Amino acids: CASSPRMTGVDEQYF.

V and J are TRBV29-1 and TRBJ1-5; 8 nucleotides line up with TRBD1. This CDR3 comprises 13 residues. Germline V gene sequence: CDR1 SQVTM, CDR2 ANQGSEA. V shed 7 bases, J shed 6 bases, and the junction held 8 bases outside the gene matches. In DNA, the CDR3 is TGCAGCGCCTGGTCAGGGGGCGGTCAGCCCCAGCATTTT. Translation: CSAWSGGGQPQHF.

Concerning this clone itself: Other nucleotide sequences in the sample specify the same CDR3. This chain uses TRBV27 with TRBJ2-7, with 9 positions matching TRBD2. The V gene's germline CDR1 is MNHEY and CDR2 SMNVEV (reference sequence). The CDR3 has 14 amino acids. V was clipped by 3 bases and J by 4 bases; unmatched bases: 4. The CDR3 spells CASSFSAGGYEQYF. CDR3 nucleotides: TGTGCCAGCAGTTTTTCCGCGGGAGGGTACGAGCAGTACTTC.

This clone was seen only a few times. The CDR3 sequence: CAIRVKLNTEAFF. CDR3 DNA: TGTGCCATCCGCGTGAAACTGAACACTGAAGCTTTCTTT. The genes are TRBV10-3 and TRBJ1-1, with D unclear. From germline, CDR1 is ENHRY and CDR2 SYGVKD. This CDR3 contains 13 residues. V lost 8 bases, J lost 0 bases, and 10 bases lay in between.

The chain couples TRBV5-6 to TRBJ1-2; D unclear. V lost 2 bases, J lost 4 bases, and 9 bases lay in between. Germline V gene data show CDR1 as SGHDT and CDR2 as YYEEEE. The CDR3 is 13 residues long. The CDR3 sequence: CASSFLEFYGYTF. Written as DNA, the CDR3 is TGTGCCAGCAGCTTTCTGGAATTCTATGGCTACACCTTC.

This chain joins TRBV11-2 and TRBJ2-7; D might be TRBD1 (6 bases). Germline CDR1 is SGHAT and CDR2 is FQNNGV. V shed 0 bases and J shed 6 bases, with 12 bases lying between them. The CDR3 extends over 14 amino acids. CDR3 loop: CASSLDPGVGEQYF. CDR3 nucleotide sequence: TGTGCCAGCAGCTTAGATCCAGGGGTGGGCGAGCAGTACTTC.

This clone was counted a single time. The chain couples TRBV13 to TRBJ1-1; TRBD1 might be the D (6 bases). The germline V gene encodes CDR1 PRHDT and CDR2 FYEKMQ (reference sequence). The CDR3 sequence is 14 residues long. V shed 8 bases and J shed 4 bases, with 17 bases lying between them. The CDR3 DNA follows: TGTGCCAGCCGGGGGCAGGTTGTTGTCACTGAAGCTTTCTTT. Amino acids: CASRGQVVVTEAFF.

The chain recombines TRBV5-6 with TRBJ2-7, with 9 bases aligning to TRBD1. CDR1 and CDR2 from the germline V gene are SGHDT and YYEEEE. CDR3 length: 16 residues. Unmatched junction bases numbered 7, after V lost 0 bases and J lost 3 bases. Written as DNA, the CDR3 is TGTGCCAGCAGCTTGGCAGAGGACAGGGGCCGCTACGAGCAGTACTTC. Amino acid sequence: CASSLAEDRGRYEQYF. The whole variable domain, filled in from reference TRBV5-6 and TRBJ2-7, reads DAGVTQSPTHLIKTRGQQVTLRCSPKSGHDTVSWYQQALGQGPQFIFQYYEEEERQRGNFPDRFSGHQFPNYSSELNVNALLLGDSALYLCASSLAEDRGRYEQYFGPGTRLTVT.

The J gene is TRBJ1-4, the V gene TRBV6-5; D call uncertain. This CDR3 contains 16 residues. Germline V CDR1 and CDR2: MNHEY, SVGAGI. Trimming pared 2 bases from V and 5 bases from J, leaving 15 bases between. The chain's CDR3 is CASSYARPAFNEKLFF. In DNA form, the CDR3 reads TGTGCCAGCAGTTACGCCCGGCCAGCTTTCAATGAAAAACTGTTTTTT.

CDR3: CASSFGGSYNEQFF. Here the CDR3 DNA reads TGTGCCAGCAGCTTTGGCGGGTCCTACAATGAGCAGTTCTTC. The rearrangement joins TRBV11-3 to TRBJ2-1; weak D call: TRBD2 (5 bases). CDR1 SGHNT and CDR2 YENEEA come from the germline V gene. Trimming removed 3 bases at V and 1 base at J, with 7 bases between. This CDR3 has 14 residues.

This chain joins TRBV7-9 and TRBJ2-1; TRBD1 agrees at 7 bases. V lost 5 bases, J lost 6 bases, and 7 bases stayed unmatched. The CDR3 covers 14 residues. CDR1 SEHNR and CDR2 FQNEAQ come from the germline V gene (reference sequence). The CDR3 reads CASSRRDSPNEQFF. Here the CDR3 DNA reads TGTGCCAGCAGCAGACGGGACAGTCCCAATGAGCAGTTCTTC.

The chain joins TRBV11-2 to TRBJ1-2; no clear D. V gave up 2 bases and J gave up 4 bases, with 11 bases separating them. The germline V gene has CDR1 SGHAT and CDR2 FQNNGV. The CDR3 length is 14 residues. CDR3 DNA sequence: TGTGCCAGCAGCTTAAACCCCAGGATCTATGGCTACACCTTC. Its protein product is CASSLNPRIYGYTF.

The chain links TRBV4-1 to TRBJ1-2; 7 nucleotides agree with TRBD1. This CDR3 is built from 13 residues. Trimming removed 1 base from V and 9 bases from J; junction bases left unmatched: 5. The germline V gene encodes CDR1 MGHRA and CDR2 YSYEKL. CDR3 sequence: CASSQGGQLSYTF. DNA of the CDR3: TGCGCCAGCAGCCAAGGGGGACAGCTAAGCTACACCTTC.